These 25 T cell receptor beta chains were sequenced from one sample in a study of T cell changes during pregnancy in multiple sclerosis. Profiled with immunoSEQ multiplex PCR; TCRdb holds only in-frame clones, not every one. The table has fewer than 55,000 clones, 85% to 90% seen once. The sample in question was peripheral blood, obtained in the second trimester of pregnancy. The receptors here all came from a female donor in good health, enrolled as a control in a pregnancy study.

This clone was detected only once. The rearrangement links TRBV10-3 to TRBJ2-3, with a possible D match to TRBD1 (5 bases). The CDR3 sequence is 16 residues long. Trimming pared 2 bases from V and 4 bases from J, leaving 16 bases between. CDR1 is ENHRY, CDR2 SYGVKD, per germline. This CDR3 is CAISEKGPDRADTQYF. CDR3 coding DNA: TGTGCCATCAGTGAGAAGGGGCCGGACCGGGCAGATACGCAGTATTTT.

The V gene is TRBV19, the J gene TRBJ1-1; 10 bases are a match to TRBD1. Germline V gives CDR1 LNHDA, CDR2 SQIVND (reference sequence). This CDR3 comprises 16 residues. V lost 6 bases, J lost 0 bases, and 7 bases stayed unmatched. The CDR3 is CASRTGTGVVNTEAFF. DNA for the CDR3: TGTGCCAGTAGGACCGGGACAGGGGTGGTGAACACTGAAGCTTTCTTT.

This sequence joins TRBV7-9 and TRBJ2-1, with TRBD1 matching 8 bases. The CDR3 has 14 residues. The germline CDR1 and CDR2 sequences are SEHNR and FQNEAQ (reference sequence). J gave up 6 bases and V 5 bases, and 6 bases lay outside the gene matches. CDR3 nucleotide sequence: TGTGCCAGCAGCCGGCGGACAGGGAGCAATGAGCAGTTCTTC. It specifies CASSRRTGSNEQFF.

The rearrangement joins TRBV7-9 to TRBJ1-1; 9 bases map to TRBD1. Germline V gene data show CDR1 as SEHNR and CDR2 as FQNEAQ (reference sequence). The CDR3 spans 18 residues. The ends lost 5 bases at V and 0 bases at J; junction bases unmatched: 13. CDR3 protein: CASSHRGRDRVVNTEAFF. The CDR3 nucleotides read TGTGCCAGCAGCCATCGAGGCCGGGACAGGGTGGTGAACACTGAAGCTTTCTTT.

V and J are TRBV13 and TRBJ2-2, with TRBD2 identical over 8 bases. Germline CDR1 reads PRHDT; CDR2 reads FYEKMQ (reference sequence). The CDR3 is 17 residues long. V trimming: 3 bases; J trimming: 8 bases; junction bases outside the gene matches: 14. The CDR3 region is CASSFLVGAGVSGELFF. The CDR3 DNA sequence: TGTGCCAGCAGCTTCCTCGTTGGAGCGGGAGTGTCTGGGGAGCTGTTTTTT.

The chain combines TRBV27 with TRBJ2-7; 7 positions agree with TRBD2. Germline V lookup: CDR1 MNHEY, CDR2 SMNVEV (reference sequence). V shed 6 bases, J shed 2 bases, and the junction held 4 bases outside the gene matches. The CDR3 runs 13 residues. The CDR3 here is CASSGLEAYEQYF. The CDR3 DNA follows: TGTGCCAGCAGCGGACTAGAAGCCTACGAGCAGTACTTC.

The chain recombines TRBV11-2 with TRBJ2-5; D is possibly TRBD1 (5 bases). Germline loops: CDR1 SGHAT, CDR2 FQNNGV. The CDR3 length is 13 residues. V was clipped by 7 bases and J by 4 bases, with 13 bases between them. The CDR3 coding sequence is TGTGCCAGCACCCCCCCAGGGCGAGAGACCCAGTACTTC. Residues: CASTPPGRETQYF.

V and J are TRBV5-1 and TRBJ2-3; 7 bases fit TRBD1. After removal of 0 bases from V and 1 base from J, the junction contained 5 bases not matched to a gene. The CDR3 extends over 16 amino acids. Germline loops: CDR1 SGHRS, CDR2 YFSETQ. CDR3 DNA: TGCGCCAGCAGCTTGGATAGGGGGCTGGGCACAGATACGCAGTATTTT. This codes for CASSLDRGLGTDTQYF.

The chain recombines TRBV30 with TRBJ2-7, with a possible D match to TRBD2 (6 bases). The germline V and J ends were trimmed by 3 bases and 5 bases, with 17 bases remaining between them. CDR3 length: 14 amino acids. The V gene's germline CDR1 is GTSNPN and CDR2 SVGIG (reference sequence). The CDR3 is CAWRRGPRGDEQYF. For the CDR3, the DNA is TGTGCCTGGAGGCGGGGACCCCGGGGAGACGAGCAGTACTTC.

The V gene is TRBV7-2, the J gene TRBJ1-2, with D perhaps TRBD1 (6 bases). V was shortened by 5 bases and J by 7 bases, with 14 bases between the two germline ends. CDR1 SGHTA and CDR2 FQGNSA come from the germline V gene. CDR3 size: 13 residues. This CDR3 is CASSPPGGLGYTF. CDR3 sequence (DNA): TGTGCCAGCAGCCCCCCGGGGGGCCTTGGCTACACCTTC.

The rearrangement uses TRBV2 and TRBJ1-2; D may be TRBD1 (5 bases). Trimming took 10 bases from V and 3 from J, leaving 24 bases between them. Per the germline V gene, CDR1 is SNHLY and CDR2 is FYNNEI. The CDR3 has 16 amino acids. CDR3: CATYPEGRASHYGYTF. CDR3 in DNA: TGTGCCACCTATCCAGAGGGGAGGGCCTCACACTATGGCTACACCTTC.

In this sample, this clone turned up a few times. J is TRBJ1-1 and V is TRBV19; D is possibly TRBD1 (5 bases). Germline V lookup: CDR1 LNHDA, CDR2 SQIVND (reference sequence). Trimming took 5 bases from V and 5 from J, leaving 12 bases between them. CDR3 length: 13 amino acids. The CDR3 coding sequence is TGTGCCAGTAGTCTTAGCCGGGGGACTGAAGCTTTCTTT. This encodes CASSLSRGTEAFF.

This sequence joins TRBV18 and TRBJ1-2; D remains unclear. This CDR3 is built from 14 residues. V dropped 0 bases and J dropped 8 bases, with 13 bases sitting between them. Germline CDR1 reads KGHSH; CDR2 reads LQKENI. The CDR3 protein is CASSPPDTTGGYTF. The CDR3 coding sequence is TGTGCCAGCTCACCACCCGACACAACTGGGGGCTACACCTTC.

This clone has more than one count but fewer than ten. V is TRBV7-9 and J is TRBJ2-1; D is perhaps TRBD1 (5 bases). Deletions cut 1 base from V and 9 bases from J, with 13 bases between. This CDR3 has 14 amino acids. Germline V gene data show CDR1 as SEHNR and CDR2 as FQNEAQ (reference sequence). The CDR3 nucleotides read TGTGCCAGCAGCTTAGTTGCAGGGTTAGCTGAGCAGTTCTTC. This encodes CASSLVAGLAEQFF. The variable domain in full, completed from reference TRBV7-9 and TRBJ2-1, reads DTGVSQNPRHKITKRGQNVTFRCDPISEHNRLYWYRQTLGQGPEFLTYFQNEAQLEKSRLLSDRFSAERPKGSFSTLEIQRTEQGDSAMYLCASSLVAGLAEQFFGPGTRLTVL.

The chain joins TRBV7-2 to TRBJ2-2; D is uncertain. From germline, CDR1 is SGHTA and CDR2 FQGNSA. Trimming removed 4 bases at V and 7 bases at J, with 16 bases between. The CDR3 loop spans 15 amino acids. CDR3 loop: CASSSQTLRSGELFF. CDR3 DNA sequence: TGTGCCAGCAGCTCCCAGACTTTGCGGAGCGGGGAGCTGTTTTTT. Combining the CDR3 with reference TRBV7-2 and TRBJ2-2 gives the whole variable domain GAGVSQSPSNKVTEKGKDVELRCDPISGHTALYWYRQSLGQGLEFLIYFQGNSAPDKSGLPSDRFSAERTGGSVSTLTIQRTQQEDSAVYLCASSSQTLRSGELFFGEGSRLTVL.

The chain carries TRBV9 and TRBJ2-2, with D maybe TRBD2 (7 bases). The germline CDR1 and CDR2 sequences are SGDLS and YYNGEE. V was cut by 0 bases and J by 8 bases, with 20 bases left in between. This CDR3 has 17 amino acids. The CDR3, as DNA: TGTGCCAGCAGCGTAGATCCCTTGGCGGGGGCGGGTGGGGAGCTGTTTTTT. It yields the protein CASSVDPLAGAGGELFF.

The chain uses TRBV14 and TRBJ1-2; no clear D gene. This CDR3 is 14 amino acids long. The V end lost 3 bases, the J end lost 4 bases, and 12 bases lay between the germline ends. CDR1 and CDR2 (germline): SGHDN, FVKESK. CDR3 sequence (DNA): TGTGCCAGCAGCCATCTTAACAGCTTCTATGGCTACACCTTC. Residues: CASSHLNSFYGYTF.

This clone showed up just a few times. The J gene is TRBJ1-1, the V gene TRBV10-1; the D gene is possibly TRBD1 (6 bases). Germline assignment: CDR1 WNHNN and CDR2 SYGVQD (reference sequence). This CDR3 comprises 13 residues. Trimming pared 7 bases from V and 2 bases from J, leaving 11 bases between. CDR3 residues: CASKRDTNTEAFF. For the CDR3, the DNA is TGCGCCAGCAAAAGGGACACTAACACTGAAGCTTTCTTT.

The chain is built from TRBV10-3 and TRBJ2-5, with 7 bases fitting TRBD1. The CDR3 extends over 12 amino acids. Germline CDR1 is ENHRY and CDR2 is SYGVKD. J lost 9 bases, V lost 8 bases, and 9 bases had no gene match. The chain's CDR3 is CAISTQGDAQYF. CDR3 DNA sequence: TGTGCCATCTCGACCCAGGGGGATGCCCAGTACTTC.

The CDR3 DNA follows: TGTGCCACCGGGGTGGACTATGGCTACACCTTC. Protein sequence: CATGVDYGYTF. The chain couples TRBV30 to TRBJ1-2; D gene ambiguous. V was clipped by 8 bases and J by 3 bases, with 10 bases between them. The CDR3 covers 11 residues. CDR1 is GTSNPN, CDR2 SVGIG, per germline (reference sequence).

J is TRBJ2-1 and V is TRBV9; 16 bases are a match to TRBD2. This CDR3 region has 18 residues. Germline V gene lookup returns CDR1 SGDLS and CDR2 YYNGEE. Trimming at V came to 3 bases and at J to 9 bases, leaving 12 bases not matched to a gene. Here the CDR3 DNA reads TGTGCCAGCAGCGAGATACCGGGACTAGCGGGAGGGCCGGGTGAGCAGTTCTTC. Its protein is CASSEIPGLAGGPGEQFF. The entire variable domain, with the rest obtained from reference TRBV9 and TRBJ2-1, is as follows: DSGVTQTPKHLITATGQRVTLRCSPRSGDLSVYWYQQSLDQGLQFLIQYYNGEERAKGNILERFSAQQFPDLHSELNLSSLELGDSALYFCASSEIPGLAGGPGEQFFGPGTRLTVL.

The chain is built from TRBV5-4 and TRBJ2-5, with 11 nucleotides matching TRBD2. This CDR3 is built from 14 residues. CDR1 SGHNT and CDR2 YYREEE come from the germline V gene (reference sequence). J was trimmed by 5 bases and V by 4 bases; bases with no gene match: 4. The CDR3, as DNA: TGTGCCAGCAGCGGGTTAGCGGGAGGGGAGACCCAGTACTTC. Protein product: CASSGLAGGETQYF.

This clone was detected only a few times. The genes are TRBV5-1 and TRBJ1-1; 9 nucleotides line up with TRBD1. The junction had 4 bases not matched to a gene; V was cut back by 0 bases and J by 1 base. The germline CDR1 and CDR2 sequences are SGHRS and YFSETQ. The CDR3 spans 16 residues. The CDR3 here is CASSLVGTGPNTEAFF. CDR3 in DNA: TGCGCCAGCAGCTTGGTGGGGACAGGGCCGAACACTGAAGCTTTCTTT.

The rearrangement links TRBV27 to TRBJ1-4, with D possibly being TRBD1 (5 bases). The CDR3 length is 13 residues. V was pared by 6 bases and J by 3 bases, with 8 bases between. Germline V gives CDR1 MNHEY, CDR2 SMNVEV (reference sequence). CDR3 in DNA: TGTGCCAGCAGAAGACAGCCTAATGAAAAACTGTTTTTT. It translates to CASRRQPNEKLFF.

Here the CDR3 DNA reads TGCAGCGTTGAAGGTAGGAGCGGGATGGAGCAGTACTTC. Encoded protein: CSVEGRSGMEQYF. The chain employs TRBV29-1 and TRBJ2-7; TRBD2 matches 7 bases. There are 13 residues in the CDR3. Looked up from germline, CDR1 is SQVTM and CDR2 is ANQGSEA. V shed 1 base, J shed 7 bases, and the junction held 7 bases outside the gene matches.